The text below deals with one T cell receptor beta chain. Study members were between roughly 18 and 89 years old and lived in 24 US regions. Clinical history as reported by participants underpinned cohort assignment. Under the authors' procedure: The authors estimated nucleated cell counts from reference gene primer amplification. Assay: immunoSEQ multiplex PCR; the TCRdb copy retains only in-frame clones and omits some. Clone size and the V and J calls come from that table; the DNA yielded D and trimming. The sample holds under 300,000 clones, about 89% seen once. These data belong to a study of blood T cell repertoires in COVID-19. Study context: PBMCs, B-cell-depleted T cells, or T cells were the source of the cDNA or gDNA that made up the material.

The clonotype originates from a human donor in a cohort exposed to, infected with or recovered from COVID-19 (not recorded which). The donor label of this sample is uncertain. Input material: PBMCs or T cells enriched from blood (not recorded which).

The CDR3 protein is CASIVDRYSNQPQHF. CDR3 sequence (DNA): TGTGCCAGCATTGTCGACAGGTATAGCAATCAGCCCCAGCATTTT. This chain uses TRBV2 with TRBJ1-5; the D gene is possibly TRBD1 (6 bases). V was clipped by 7 bases and J by 0 bases, with 13 bases between them. The CDR3 consists of 15 residues. The germline gives CDR1 SNHLY, CDR2 FYNNEI.